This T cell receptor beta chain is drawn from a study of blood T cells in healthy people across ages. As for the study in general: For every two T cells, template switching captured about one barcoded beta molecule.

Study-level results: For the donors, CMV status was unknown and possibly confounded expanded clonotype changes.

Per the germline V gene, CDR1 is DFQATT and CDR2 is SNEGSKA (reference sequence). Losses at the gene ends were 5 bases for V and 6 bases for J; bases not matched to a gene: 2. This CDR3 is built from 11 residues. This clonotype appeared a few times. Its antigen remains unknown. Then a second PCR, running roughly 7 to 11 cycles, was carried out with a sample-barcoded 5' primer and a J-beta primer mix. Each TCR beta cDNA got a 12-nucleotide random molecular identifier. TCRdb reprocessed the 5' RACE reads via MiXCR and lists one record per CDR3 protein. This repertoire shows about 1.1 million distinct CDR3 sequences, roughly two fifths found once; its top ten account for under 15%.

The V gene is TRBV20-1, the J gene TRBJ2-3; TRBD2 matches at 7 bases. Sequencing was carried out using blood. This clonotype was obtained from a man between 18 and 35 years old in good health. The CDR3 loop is CSAWEGDTQYF. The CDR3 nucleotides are TGCAGTGCTTGGGAGGGGGATACGCAGTATTTT.